This TCR beta chain was recovered during a study of blood T cell repertoires in COVID-19. Across the whole study: The study drew acute and convalescent COVID-19 samples from the United States, Italy and Spain. Sources were T cells, B-cell-depleted T cells, or PBMCs; the material itself was cDNA or gDNA.

CDR1 is MNHEY and CDR2 is SMNVEV in the germline V gene (reference sequence). The CDR3 runs to 15 residues. With 8 bases removed from V and 5 bases from J, the gap between germline ends came to 21 bases. This clone was detected once. Original analysis: The assay estimated nucleated cells by amplifying reference gene primers. Clones were read by immunoSEQ multiplex PCR, and TCRdb kept only the in-frame ones, dropping some. For V, J and clone size, that table is used; D and trimming come from the DNA. The sample records around 120,000 clones, almost 90% being singletons. Seattle's cohort entered during active infection and was followed longitudinally.

The TCR sequence derives from a woman in her sixties with COVID-19, enrolled during active disease. The V call is TRBV27, the J call TRBJ1-2, with D maybe TRBD1 (5 bases). The specimen was peripheral blood. CDR3 coding DNA: TGTGCCAGCTCTAGATGGGGAGGGGAGGGGTATGGCTACACCTTC. It yields the protein CASSRWGGEGYGYTF.